Listed below are T cell receptor beta chains from one sample, sequenced in a study of shared clonotypes between healthy human individuals. This table comes from immunoSEQ multiplex PCR, and its TCRdb copy is limited to in-frame clones, with some not included. The sample holds over 95,000 clones, around 47% seen once. The sequenced sample was PBMCs. These receptors originate from a woman aged 40-49 years in good health. Some clones in this sample may be carry-over from other donors' samples. The CDR3 runs from the conserved cysteine through the conserved F or W. A D gene is named only where the DNA matches it firmly. The size field is filled for only some rows; it gives once, few, many or a size class.

TRBJ2-7 TRBD2 TRBV7-9 . CASSELAGGEQYF TGTGCCAGCAGCGAACTAGCGGGAGGCGAGCAGTACTTC
TRBJ2-7 . TRBV30 . CAWSDGSNYEQYF TGTGCCTGGAGTGATGGTTCGAACTACGAGCAGTACTTC
TRBJ1-1 TRBD1 TRBV7-3 . CASSPNRGGTEAFF TGTGCCAGCAGCCCAAACAGGGGTGGCACTGAAGCTTTCTTT
TRBJ2-7 TRBD2 TRBV30 . CAWSVLPGSGTFYEQYF TGTGCCTGGAGTGTACTTCCGGGTAGCGGGACCTTCTACGAGCAGTACTTC
TRBJ1-2 . TRBV5-6 . CASSLANNGYTF TGTGCCAGCAGCTTAGCGAACAATGGCTACACCTTC
TRBJ1-5 . TRBV6-1 . CASSVEPLGQPQHF TGTGCCAGCAGTGTGGAGCCCCTCGGGCAGCCCCAGCATTTT
TRBJ1-5 TRBD1 TRBV6-5 . CASRPQGEGQPQHF TGTGCCAGCAGACCCCAGGGGGAGGGCCAGCCCCAGCATTTT
TRBJ2-7 . TRBV25-1 . CASSEAGPYEQYF TGTGCCAGCAGTGAAGCGGGACCCTACGAGCAGTACTTC
TRBJ2-7 TRBD2 TRBV15 . CATSTRGLATAYEQYF TGTGCCACCAGCACCCGGGGACTAGCGACGGCCTACGAGCAGTACTTC
TRBJ1-1 . TRBV7-3 many CASSFALDTEAFF TGTGCCAGCAGCTTCGCCCTGGACACTGAAGCTTTCTTT
TRBJ1-5 . TRBV28 few CASSLLDQPQHF TGTGCCAGCAGTTTACTGGATCAGCCCCAGCATTTT
TRBJ2-1 . TRBV30 . CAWERGAYNEQFF TGTGCCTGGGAGAGGGGGGCCTACAATGAGCAGTTCTTC
TRBJ2-7 . TRBV25-1 . CASSEFRRDLGLYEQYF TGTGCCAGCAGTGAATTTCGGCGGGACCTCGGGCTTTACGAGCAGTACTTC
TRBJ1-2 . TRBV28 . CASSLWPGSNYGYTF TGTGCCAGCAGTTTATGGCCAGGTTCCAACTATGGCTACACCTTC
TRBJ2-3 TRBD2 TRBV30 many CAWSDRPSSGRRDTQYF TGTGCCTGGAGTGATAGGCCGTCTAGCGGGAGGCGGGATACGCAGTATTTT
TRBJ2-7 . TRBV29-1 few CSPGVLYEQYF TGCAGCCCCGGGGTCTTGTACGAGCAGTACTTC
TRBJ2-7 TRBD2 TRBV5-1 many CASSDLAGGTAEQYF TGCGCCAGCAGCGACTTAGCGGGAGGCACCGCCGAGCAGTACTTC
TRBJ2-7 . TRBV5-1 . CASSLRPMTYEQYF TGCGCCAGCAGCTTACGCCCTATGACCTACGAGCAGTACTTC
TRBJ1-2 TRBD1 TRBV6-1 few CASSESGTGGYGYTF TGTGCCAGCAGTGAATCCGGGACAGGGGGCTATGGCTACACCTTC
TRBJ1-2 TRBD1 TRBV4-2 many CASSQETGTGGGNGYTF TGTGCCAGCAGCCAAGAAACCGGGACAGGGGGCGGGAATGGCTACACCTTC
TRBJ2-7 TRBD2 TRBV10-2 medium-sized CASRAGGPFEQYF TGCGCCAGCCGGGCGGGAGGGCCTTTCGAGCAGTACTTC
TRBJ2-1 . TRBV18 few CASSPPYNAEQFF TGTGCCAGCTCACCACCTTACAACGCTGAGCAGTTCTTC
TRBJ2-1 . TRBV6-6 few CASRTTDEQFF TGTGCCAGCAGGACCACCGATGAGCAGTTCTTC
TRBJ2-3 . TRBV28 many CASSPLGGSTDTQYF TGTGCCAGCAGTCCGCTTGGGGGCAGCACAGATACGCAGTATTTT